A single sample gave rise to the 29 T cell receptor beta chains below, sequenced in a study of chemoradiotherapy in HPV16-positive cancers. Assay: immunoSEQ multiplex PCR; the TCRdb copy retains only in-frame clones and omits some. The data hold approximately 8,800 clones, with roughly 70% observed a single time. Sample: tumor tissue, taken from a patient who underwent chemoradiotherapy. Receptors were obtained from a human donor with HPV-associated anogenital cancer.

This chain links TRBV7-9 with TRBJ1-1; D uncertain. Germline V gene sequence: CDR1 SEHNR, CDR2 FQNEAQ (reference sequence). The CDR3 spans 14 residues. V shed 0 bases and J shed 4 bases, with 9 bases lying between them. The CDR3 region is CASSLASSGTEAFF. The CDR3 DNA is TGTGCCAGCAGCTTAGCATCCTCAGGCACTGAAGCTTTCTTT. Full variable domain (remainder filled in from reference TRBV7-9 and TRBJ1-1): DTGVSQNPRHKITKRGQNVTFRCDPISEHNRLYWYRQTLGQGPEFLTYFQNEAQLEKSRLLSDRFSAERPKGSFSTLEIQRTEQGDSAMYLCASSLASSGTEAFFGQGTRLTVV.

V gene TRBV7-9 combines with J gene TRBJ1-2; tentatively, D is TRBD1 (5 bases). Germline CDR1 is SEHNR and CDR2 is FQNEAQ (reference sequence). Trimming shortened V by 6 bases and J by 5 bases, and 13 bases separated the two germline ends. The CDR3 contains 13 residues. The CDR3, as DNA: TGTGCCAGCAGGGACCAGGGAGGGTATGGCTACACCTTC. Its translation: CASRDQGGYGYTF.

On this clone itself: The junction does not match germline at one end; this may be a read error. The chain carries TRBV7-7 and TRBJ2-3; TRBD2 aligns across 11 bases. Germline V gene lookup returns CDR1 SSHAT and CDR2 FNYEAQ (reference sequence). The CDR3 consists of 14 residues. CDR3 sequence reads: CASSKGTSGDTQYF. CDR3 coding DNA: TGTGCTAGCAGCAAAGGGACTAGCGGAGATACGCAGTATTTT.

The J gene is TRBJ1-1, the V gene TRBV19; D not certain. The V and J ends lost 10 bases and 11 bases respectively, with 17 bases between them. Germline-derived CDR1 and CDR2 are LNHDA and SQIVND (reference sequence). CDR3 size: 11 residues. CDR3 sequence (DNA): TGTGCCATCATATGGGAGAATGGGGCTTTCTTT. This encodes CAIIWENGAFF. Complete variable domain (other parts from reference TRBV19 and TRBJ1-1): DGGITQSPKYLFRKEGQNVTLSCEQNLNHDAMYWYRQDPGQGLRLIYYSQIVNDFQKGDIAEGYSVSREKKESFPLTVTSAQKNPTAFYLCAIIWENGAFFGQGTRLTVV.

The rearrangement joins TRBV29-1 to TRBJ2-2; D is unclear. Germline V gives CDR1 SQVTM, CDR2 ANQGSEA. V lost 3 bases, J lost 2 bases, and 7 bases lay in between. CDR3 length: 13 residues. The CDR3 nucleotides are TGCAGCGTTGACAGCTCCAACACCGGGGAGCTGTTTTTT. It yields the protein CSVDSSNTGELFF.

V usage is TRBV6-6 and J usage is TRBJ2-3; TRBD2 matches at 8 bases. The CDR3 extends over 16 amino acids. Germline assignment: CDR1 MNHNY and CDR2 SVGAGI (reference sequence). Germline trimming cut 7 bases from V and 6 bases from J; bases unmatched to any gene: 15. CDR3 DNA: TGTGCCAGCACCGATAGGGTAGCGGGGTTCCGGGATACGCAGTATTTT. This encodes CASTDRVAGFRDTQYF.

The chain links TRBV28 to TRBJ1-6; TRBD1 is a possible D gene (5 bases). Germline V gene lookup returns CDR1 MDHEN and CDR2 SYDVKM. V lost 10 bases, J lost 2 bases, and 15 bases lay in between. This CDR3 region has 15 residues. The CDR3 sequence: CAIGGGGPYNSPLHF. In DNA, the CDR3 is TGTGCCATCGGGGGGGGAGGTCCCTATAATTCACCCCTCCACTTT.

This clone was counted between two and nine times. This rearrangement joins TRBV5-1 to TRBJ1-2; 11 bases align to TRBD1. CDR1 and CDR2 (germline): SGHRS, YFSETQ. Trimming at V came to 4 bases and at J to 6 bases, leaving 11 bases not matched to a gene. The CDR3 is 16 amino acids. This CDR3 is CASSPSPGTGGDGYTF. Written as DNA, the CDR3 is TGCGCCAGCAGCCCCTCGCCCGGGACAGGGGGGGATGGCTACACCTTC.

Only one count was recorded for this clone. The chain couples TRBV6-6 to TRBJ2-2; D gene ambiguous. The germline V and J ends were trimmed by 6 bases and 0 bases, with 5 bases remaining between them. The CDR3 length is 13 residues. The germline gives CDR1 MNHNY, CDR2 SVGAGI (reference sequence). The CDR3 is CASRGSNTGELFF. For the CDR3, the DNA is TGTGCCAGCAGGGGGTCGAACACCGGGGAGCTGTTTTTT.

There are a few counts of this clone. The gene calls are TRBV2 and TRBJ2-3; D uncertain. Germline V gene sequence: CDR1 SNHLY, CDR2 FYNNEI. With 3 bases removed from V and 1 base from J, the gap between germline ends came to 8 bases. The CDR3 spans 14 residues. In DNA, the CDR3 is TGTGCCAGCAGTGAGGGCCGGGGCACAGATACGCAGTATTTT. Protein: CASSEGRGTDTQYF.

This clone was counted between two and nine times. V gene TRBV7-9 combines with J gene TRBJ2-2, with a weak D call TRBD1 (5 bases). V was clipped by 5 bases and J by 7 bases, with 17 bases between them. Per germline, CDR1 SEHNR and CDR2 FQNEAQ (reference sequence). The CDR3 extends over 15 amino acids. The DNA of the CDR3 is TGTGCCAGCAGCCTGGCCAGGGTGATGGTCGGGGAGCTGTTTTTT. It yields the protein CASSLARVMVGELFF.

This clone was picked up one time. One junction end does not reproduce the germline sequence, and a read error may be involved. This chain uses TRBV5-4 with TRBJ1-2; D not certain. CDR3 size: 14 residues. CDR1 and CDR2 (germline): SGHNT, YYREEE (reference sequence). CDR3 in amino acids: CACSRDGPGYGYTF. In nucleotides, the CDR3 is TGTGCCTGCAGCCGCGACGGACCGGGCTATGGCTACACCTTC.

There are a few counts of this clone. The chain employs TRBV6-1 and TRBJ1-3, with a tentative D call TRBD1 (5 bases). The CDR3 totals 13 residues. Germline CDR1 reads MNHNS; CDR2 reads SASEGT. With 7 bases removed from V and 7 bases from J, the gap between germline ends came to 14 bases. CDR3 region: CASTQGAGNTIYF. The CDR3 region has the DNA TGTGCCAGCACCCAGGGAGCCGGGAACACCATATATTTT.

The CDR3, as DNA: TGTGCCAGCAGTCGGGAGGTCCGAGAGACCCAGTACTTC. Protein sequence: CASSREVRETQYF. The V call is TRBV6-4, the J call TRBJ2-5; TRBD2 aligns across 7 bases. Germline CDR1 reads MRHNA; CDR2 reads SNTAGT. V lost 5 bases, J lost 4 bases, and 4 bases stayed unmatched. The CDR3 extends over 13 amino acids.

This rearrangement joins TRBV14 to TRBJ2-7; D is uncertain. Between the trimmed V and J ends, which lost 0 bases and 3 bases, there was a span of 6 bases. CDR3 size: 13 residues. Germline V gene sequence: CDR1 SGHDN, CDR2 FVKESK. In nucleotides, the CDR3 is TGTGCCAGCAGCCAAGATGGCGGCTACGAGCAGTACTTC. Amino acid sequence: CASSQDGGYEQYF.

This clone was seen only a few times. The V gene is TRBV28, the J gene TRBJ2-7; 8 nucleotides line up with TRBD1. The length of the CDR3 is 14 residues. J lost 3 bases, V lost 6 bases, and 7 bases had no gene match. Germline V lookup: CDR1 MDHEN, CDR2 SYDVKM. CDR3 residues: CASSRGLAVYEQYF. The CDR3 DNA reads TGTGCCAGCAGCAGGGGGCTCGCGGTCTACGAGCAGTACTTC.

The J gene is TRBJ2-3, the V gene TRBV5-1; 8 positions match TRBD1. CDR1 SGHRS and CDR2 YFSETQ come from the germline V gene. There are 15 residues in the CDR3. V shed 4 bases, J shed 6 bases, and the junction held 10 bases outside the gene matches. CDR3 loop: CASSDAQGAGDTQYF. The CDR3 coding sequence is TGCGCCAGCAGCGATGCCCAGGGGGCTGGCGATACGCAGTATTTT. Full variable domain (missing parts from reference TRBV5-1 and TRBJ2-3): KAGVTQTPRYLIKTRGQQVTLSCSPISGHRSVSWYQQTPGQGLQFLFEYFSETQRNKGNFPGRFSGRQFSNSRSEMNVSTLELGDSALYLCASSDAQGAGDTQYFGPGTRLTVL.

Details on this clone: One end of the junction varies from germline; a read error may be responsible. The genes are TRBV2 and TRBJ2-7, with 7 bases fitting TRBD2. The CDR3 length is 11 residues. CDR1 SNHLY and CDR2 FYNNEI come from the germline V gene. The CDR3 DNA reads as TGTGCCAGCAGGGGGGGGGACCCGGGTCACTTC. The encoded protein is CASRGGDPGHF.

The CDR3 sequence: CASRIQGYEQYF. The CDR3 DNA is TGTGCCAGCAGAATACAGGGCTACGAGCAGTACTTC. This sequence joins TRBV6-6 and TRBJ2-7; the D gene is possibly TRBD1 (6 bases). Per germline, CDR1 MNHNY and CDR2 SVGAGI (reference sequence). The CDR3 length is 12 residues. The V end was cut by 6 bases, the J end by 3 bases, with 9 bases between.

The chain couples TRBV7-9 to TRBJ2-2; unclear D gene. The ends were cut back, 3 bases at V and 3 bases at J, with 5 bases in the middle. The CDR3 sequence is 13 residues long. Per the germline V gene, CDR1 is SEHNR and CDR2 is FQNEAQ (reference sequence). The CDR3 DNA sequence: TGTGCCAGCAGCTTGTGGGACACCGGGGAGCTGTTTTTT. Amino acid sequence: CASSLWDTGELFF.

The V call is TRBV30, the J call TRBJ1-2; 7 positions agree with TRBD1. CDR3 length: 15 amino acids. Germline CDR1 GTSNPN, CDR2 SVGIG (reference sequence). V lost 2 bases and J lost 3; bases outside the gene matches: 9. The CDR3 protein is CAWSSGGQLHYGYTF. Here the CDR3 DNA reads TGTGCCTGGAGTAGTGGGGGACAGCTTCACTATGGCTACACCTTC.

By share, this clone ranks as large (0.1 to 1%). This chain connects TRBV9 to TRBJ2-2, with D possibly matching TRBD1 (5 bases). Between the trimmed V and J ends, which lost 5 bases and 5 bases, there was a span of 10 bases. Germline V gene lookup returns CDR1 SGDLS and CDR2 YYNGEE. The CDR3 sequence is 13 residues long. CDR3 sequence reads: CASSQGITGELFF. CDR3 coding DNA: TGTGCCAGCAGTCAGGGCATAACCGGGGAGCTGTTTTTT.

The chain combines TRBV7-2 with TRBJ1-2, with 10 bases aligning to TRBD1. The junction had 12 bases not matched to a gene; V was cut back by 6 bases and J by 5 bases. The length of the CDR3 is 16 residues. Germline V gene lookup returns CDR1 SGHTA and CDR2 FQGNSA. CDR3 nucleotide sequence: TGTGCCAGCAGGGAAGGGACAGGGGCGCGGGGGTATGGCTACACCTTC. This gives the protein CASREGTGARGYGYTF.

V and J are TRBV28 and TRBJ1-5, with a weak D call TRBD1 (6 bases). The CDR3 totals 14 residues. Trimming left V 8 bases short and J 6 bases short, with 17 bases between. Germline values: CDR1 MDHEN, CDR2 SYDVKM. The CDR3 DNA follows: TGTGCCAGCCGCCCGGAGGGGGAAGGTCAGCCCCAGCATTTT. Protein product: CASRPEGEGQPQHF.

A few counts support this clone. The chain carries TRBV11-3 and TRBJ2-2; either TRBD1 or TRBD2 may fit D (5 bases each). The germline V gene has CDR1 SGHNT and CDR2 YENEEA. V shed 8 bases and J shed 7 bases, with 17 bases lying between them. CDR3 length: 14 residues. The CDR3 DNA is TGTGCCAGCCGGGCAAGGGGAGAAGGCGGGGAGCTGTTTTTT. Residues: CASRARGEGGELFF.

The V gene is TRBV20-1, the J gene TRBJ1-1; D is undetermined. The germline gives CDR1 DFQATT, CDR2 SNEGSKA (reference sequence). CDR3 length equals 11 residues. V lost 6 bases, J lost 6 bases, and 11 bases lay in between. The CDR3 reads CSAWEGAEAFF. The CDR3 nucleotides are TGCAGTGCATGGGAGGGTGCTGAAGCTTTCTTT.

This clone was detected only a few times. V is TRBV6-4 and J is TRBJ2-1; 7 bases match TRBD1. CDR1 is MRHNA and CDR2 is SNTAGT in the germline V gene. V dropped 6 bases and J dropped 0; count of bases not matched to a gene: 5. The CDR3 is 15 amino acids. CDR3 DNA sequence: TGTGCCAGCAGCGACAGGGAAGGCTCCTACAATGAGCAGTTCTTC. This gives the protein CASSDREGSYNEQFF.

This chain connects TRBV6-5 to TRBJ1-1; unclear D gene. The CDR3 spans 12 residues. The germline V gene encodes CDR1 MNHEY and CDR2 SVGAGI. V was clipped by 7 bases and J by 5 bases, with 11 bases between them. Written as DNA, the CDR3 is TGTGCCAGCATAGGATTAGGAACTGAAGCTTTCTTT. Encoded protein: CASIGLGTEAFF.

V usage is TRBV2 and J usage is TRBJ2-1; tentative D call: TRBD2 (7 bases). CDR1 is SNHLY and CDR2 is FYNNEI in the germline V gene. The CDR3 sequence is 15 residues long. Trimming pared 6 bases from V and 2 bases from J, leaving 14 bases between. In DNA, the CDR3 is TGTGCCAGCAGGCGGGAGCCAGGGGCCTACAATGAGCAGTTCTTC. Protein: CASRREPGAYNEQFF.